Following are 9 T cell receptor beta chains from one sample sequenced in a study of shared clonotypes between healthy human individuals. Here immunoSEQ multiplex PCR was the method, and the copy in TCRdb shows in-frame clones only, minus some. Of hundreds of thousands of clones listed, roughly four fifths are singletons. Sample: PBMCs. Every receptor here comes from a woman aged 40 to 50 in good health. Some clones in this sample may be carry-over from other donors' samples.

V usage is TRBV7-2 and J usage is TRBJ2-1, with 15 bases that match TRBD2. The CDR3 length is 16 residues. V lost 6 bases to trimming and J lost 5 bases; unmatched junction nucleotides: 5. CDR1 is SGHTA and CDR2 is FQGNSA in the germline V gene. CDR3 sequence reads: CASSRTSGREDNEQFF. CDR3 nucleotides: TGTGCCAGCAGTCGGACTAGCGGGAGGGAGGACAATGAGCAGTTCTTC.

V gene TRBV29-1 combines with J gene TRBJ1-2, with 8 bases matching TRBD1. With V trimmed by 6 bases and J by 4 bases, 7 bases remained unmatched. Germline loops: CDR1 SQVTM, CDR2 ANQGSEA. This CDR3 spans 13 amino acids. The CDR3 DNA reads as TGCAGCGTCCAGGGGGCGCGATCCTATGGCTACACCTTC. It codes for CSVQGARSYGYTF. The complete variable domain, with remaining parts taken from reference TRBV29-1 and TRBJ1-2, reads SAVISQKPSRDICQRGTSLTIQCQVDSQVTMMFWYRQQPGQSLTLIATANQGSEATYESGFVIDKFPISRPNLTFSTLTVSNMSPEDSSIYLCSVQGARSYGYTFGSGTRLTVV.

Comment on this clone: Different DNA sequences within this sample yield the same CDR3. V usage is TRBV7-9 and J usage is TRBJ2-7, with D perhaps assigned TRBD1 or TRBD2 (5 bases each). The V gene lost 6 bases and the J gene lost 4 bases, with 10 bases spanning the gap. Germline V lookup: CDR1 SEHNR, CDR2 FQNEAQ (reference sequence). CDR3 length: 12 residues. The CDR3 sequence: CASSPGSYEQYF. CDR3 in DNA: TGTGCCAGCAGTCCAGGGAGTTACGAGCAGTACTTC.

This CDR3 is CASSTGGPAETQYF. Written as DNA, the CDR3 is TGTGCCAGCAGCACGGGGGGGCCGGCAGAGACCCAGTACTTC. The chain joins TRBV7-9 to TRBJ2-5; 8 bases line up with TRBD2. The CDR3 runs 14 residues. V gave up 5 bases and J gave up 4 bases; unmatched junction bases: 6. The V gene's germline CDR1 is SEHNR and CDR2 FQNEAQ (reference sequence). Looking up the rest from reference TRBV7-9 and TRBJ2-5 gives the full variable domain: DTGVSQNPRHKITKRGQNVTFRCDPISEHNRLYWYRQTLGQGPEFLTYFQNEAQLEKSRLLSDRFSAERPKGSFSTLEIQRTEQGDSAMYLCASSTGGPAETQYFGPGTRLLVL.

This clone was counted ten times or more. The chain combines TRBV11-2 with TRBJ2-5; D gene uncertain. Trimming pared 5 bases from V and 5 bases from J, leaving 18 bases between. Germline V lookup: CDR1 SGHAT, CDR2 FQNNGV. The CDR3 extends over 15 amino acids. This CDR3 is CASSPTVLLGETQYF. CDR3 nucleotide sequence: TGTGCCAGCAGCCCCACCGTATTGTTGGGGGAGACCCAGTACTTC.

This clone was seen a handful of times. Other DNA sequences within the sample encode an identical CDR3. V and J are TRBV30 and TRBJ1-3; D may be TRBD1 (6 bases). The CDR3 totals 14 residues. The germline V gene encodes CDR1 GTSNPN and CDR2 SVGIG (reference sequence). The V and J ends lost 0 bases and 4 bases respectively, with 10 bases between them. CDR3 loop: CAWSVQGSGNTIYF. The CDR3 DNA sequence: TGTGCCTGGAGTGTACAGGGATCCGGAAACACCATATATTTT. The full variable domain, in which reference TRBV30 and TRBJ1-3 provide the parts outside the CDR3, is SQTIHQWPATLVQPVGSPLSLECTVEGTSNPNLYWYRQAAGRGLQLLFYSVGIGQISSEVPQNLSASRPQDRQFILSSKKLLLSDSGFYLCAWSVQGSGNTIYFGEGSWLTVV.

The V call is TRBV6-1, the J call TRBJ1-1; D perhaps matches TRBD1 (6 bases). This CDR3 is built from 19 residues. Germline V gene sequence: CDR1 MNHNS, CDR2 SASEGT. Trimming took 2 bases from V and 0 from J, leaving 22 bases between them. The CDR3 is CASSEFLRGLRPMNTEAFF. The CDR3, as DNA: TGTGCCAGCAGTGAATTCCTACGGGGGCTCAGACCCATGAACACTGAAGCTTTCTTT.

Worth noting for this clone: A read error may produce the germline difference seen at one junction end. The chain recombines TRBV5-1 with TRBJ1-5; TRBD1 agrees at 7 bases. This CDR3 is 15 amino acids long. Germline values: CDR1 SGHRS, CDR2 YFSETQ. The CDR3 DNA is TGCGCCAGCAGGTTGGGGGACAGCTTAAATCAGCCCCAGCATTTT. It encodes CASRLGDSLNQPQHF.

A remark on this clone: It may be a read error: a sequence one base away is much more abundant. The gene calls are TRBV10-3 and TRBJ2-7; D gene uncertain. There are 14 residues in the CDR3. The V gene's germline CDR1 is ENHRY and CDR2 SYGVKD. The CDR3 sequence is CAVSDGIRAYEQYF. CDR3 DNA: TGTGCCGTCAGTGACGGCATTCGGGCCTACGAGCAGTACTTC.